Listed here are 22 T cell receptor beta chains from one sample, sequenced in a study of T cell responses to AZD1222 COVID-19 vaccine (dated by TCRdb to the early 2020s). Libraries were prepared through the immunoSEQ multiplex PCR assay. TCRdb holds this immuneACCESS table with in-frame rearrangements only. Some clones are missing; in checked studies, unresolved V genes explain under half, and the rest has no known cause. Present in this sample are approximately 74,000 clones, just over 85% of which were seen just once. More than 2% of the sample goes to the ten largest clones. Read against the paper, the sample's time point label means: baseline before first vaccination. The sample here was peripheral blood, taken on day 0 of AZD1222 vaccination. These receptors were collected from an adult in good health.

This sequence joins TRBV5-4 and TRBJ1-6; D gene uncertain. The V gene's germline CDR1 is SGHNT and CDR2 YYREEE (reference sequence). Trimming pared 0 bases from V and 10 bases from J, leaving 8 bases between. The CDR3 has 13 residues. This chain's CDR3 is CASSLEGGSPLHF. The CDR3 nucleotides are TGTGCCAGCAGCTTGGAGGGAGGCTCACCCCTCCACTTT.

V and J are TRBV19 and TRBJ2-5; TRBD1 matches at 7 bases. With V trimmed by 5 bases and J by 4 bases, 10 bases remained unmatched. Germline assignment: CDR1 LNHDA and CDR2 SQIVND (reference sequence). The CDR3 contains 15 residues. CDR3 coding DNA: TGTGCCAGTAGTCCAGACAGGGAAGCGCGAGAGACCCAGTACTTC. This codes for CASSPDREARETQYF.

The chain carries TRBV9 and TRBJ1-5; tentatively, D is TRBD1 (5 bases). CDR1 is SGDLS, CDR2 YYNGEE, per germline. The CDR3 length is 14 residues. V was clipped by 4 bases and J by 7 bases, with 15 bases between them. This CDR3 is CASSRGGEGQPQHF. The CDR3 DNA reads as TGTGCCAGCAGCCGCGGGGGGGAGGGACAGCCCCAGCATTTT.

This sequence joins TRBV5-1 and TRBJ2-1; D is uncertain. Per germline, CDR1 SGHRS and CDR2 YFSETQ. The CDR3 consists of 14 residues. V was shortened by 4 bases and J by 3 bases, with 11 bases between the two germline ends. The CDR3 here is CASSPPSVYNEQFF. The CDR3 coding sequence is TGCGCCAGCAGCCCGCCCAGCGTCTACAATGAGCAGTTCTTC.

The chain carries TRBV6-1 and TRBJ2-7; D might be TRBD2 (5 bases). Germline V gene lookup returns CDR1 MNHNS and CDR2 SASEGT. The V gene lost 2 bases and the J gene lost 6 bases, with 8 bases spanning the gap. This CDR3 has 12 amino acids. The CDR3 DNA sequence: TGTGCCAGCAGTGAATTTGGGAGCGAGCAGTACTTC. Its translation: CASSEFGSEQYF.

This clone is a singleton in its sample. The V gene is TRBV19, the J gene TRBJ2-3; the D call may be TRBD1 or TRBD2 (7 bases each). CDR1 and CDR2 from the germline V gene are LNHDA and SQIVND (reference sequence). The CDR3 is made up of 15 amino acids. V was pared by 1 base and J by 4 bases, with 12 bases between. This CDR3 reads CASSIGEGAADTQYF. In DNA, the CDR3 is TGTGCCAGTAGTATAGGGGAGGGGGCGGCAGATACGCAGTATTTT.

This chain connects TRBV5-6 to TRBJ1-2, with 7 positions matching TRBD1. Germline assignment: CDR1 SGHDT and CDR2 YYEEEE. There are 15 residues in the CDR3. J was trimmed by 4 bases and V by 4 bases; bases with no gene match: 10. The CDR3 DNA is TGTGCCAGCAGCCCATACCTCAGGGGGGTCTATGGCTACACCTTC. Translated, it gives CASSPYLRGVYGYTF.

The genes are TRBV10-3 and TRBJ2-7; no clear D. Between the trimmed V and J ends, which lost 0 bases and 0 bases, there was a span of 6 bases. The CDR3 totals 14 residues. The germline gives CDR1 ENHRY, CDR2 SYGVKD. The chain's CDR3 is CAISESAASYEQYF. The CDR3 DNA sequence: TGTGCCATCAGTGAGTCGGCAGCCTCCTACGAGCAGTACTTC.

There are a few counts of this clone. This rearrangement joins TRBV6-2 or TRBV6-3 to TRBJ2-2, with D possibly TRBD1 on 6 matching bases. Deletions cut 5 bases from V and 1 base from J, with 8 bases between. The germline V gene has CDR1 MNHEY and CDR2 SVGEGT. This CDR3 comprises 14 residues. CDR3 nucleotides: TGTGCCAGCAGTCAAGGGGGGAACACCGGGGAGCTGTTTTTT. Translation: CASSQGGNTGELFF.

This chain connects TRBV5-1 to TRBJ1-4; weak D call: TRBD1 (6 bases). V was cut by 4 bases and J by 2 bases, with 15 bases left in between. This CDR3 has 16 residues. Germline V lookup: CDR1 SGHRS, CDR2 YFSETQ. In DNA form, the CDR3 reads TGCGCCAGCAGCCCGACAGGCGGGGGCACTAATGAAAAACTGTTTTTT. Amino acids: CASSPTGGGTNEKLFF.

This clone was seen more than once but under ten times. The rearrangement joins TRBV6-5 to TRBJ1-6; possibly TRBD1 for D (5 bases). Germline CDR1 MNHEY, CDR2 SVGAGI. The V end was cut by 0 bases, the J end by 9 bases, with 15 bases between. CDR3 length equals 16 residues. The CDR3 DNA sequence: TGTGCCAGCAGTTACTCCACGGGACTAGGCGGTTCACCCCTCCACTTT. It encodes CASSYSTGLGGSPLHF.

The chain is built from TRBV2 and TRBJ1-1; D uncertain. This CDR3 has 11 residues. In germline, CDR1 is SNHLY, CDR2 FYNNEI. V was pared by 4 bases and J by 5 bases, with 5 bases between. The CDR3 loop reads CASSVGTEAFF. As DNA, the CDR3 is TGTGCCAGCAGTGTTGGGACTGAAGCTTTCTTT.

This clone was seen only once. The rearrangement uses TRBV18 and TRBJ1-4, with a possible D match to TRBD1 (6 bases). The CDR3 is 13 amino acids. V shed 6 bases and J shed 7 bases, with 12 bases lying between them. Germline V gene sequence: CDR1 KGHSH, CDR2 LQKENI. CDR3 region: CASSRDTLEKLFF. The DNA for the CDR3 is TGTGCCAGCTCTCGGGACACCCTTGAAAAACTGTTTTTT.

The J gene is TRBJ2-1, the V gene TRBV13; D is undetermined. V lost 4 bases and J lost 5, with 27 bases in between. Germline V gene sequence: CDR1 PRHDT, CDR2 FYEKMQ (reference sequence). This CDR3 has 19 amino acids. CDR3 in amino acids: CASSSSRAGTPFFDNEQFF. For the CDR3, the DNA is TGTGCCAGCAGCTCCAGTAGGGCCGGCACCCCCTTTTTCGACAATGAGCAGTTCTTC.

The chain combines TRBV7-2 with TRBJ2-7, with 8 bases matching TRBD2. V gave up 1 base and J gave up 0 bases; unmatched junction bases: 2. The CDR3 loop spans 15 amino acids. CDR1 and CDR2 (germline): SGHTA, FQGNSA. The CDR3 reads CASSLGTSNSYEQYF. CDR3 nucleotide sequence: TGTGCCAGCAGCTTAGGGACTAGCAACTCCTACGAGCAGTACTTC. Complete variable domain (other parts from reference TRBV7-2 and TRBJ2-7): GAGVSQSPSNKVTEKGKDVELRCDPISGHTALYWYRQSLGQGLEFLIYFQGNSAPDKSGLPSDRFSAERTGGSVSTLTIQRTQQEDSAVYLCASSLGTSNSYEQYFGPGTRLTVT.

The chain recombines TRBV12-3 or TRBV12-4 with TRBJ1-1; D possibly corresponds to TRBD1 (5 bases). Trimming took off 7 bases at V and 6 bases at J, with 9 bases between the two ends. The CDR3 consists of 11 residues. CDR3 in amino acids: CASIWGSEAFF. CDR3 bases: TGTGCCAGCATATGGGGCTCTGAAGCTTTCTTT.

The chain couples TRBV3-1 (or the pseudogene TRBV3-2) to TRBJ2-7; no firm D call. In germline, CDR1 is LGHDT, CDR2 YNNKEL (reference sequence). This CDR3 is built from 12 residues. The V and J ends lost 4 bases and 2 bases respectively, with 6 bases between them. The CDR3: CASSPHPYEQYF. CDR3 nucleotide sequence: TGTGCCAGCAGCCCTCATCCCTACGAGCAGTACTTC.

This clone was counted a few times. V and J are TRBV11-2 and TRBJ2-1, with 7 bases fitting TRBD1. The CDR3 totals 15 residues. The germline gives CDR1 SGHAT, CDR2 FQNNGV. V shed 4 bases, J shed 9 bases, and the junction held 12 bases outside the gene matches. The CDR3 is CASSSMRGRIGEQFF. The CDR3 DNA reads TGTGCCAGCAGCTCCATGAGGGGGCGTATCGGTGAGCAGTTCTTC.

The chain carries TRBV21-1 and TRBJ1-2; the D call TRBD1 from the table was never checked on the DNA. TRBV21-1 is a known pseudogene. There are 17 residues in the CDR3. The CDR3 region is CASSTRGSTGEGYGYTF. CDR3 in DNA: TGTGCCAGCAGCACCCGGGGGTCGACAGGGGAGGGGTATGGCTACACCTTC.

V gene TRBV4-1 combines with J gene TRBJ1-2, with D possibly matching TRBD1 (5 bases). The germline V gene encodes CDR1 MGHRA and CDR2 YSYEKL. V was pared by 1 base and J by 4 bases, with 16 bases between. The CDR3 is 16 amino acids. The CDR3 nucleotides are TGCGCCAGCAGCCAAGGTACAGGCCTCCTCCTCTATGGCTACACCTTC. Translation gives CASSQGTGLLLYGYTF.

This clone has just a few counts. The chain combines TRBV4-3 with TRBJ1-1; possibly TRBD1 for D (6 bases). V lost 0 bases and J lost 2, with 16 bases in between. CDR1 is LGHNA and CDR2 is YSLEER in the germline V gene. CDR3 length: 17 amino acids. In nucleotides, the CDR3 is TGCGCCAGCAGCCAAGATCCCCGAGTAGGGGGAAACACTGAAGCTTTCTTT. Its protein is CASSQDPRVGGNTEAFF.

This rearrangement joins TRBV6-6 to TRBJ2-7; the D gene is possibly TRBD2 (5 bases). CDR3 length equals 14 residues. The V end lost 0 bases, the J end lost 6 bases, and 12 bases lay between the germline ends. The germline V gene has CDR1 MNHNY and CDR2 SVGAGI (reference sequence). CDR3 DNA: TGTGCCAGCAGTTACTCGATTGACGGAGGCGAGCAGTACTTC. Its translation: CASSYSIDGGEQYF.